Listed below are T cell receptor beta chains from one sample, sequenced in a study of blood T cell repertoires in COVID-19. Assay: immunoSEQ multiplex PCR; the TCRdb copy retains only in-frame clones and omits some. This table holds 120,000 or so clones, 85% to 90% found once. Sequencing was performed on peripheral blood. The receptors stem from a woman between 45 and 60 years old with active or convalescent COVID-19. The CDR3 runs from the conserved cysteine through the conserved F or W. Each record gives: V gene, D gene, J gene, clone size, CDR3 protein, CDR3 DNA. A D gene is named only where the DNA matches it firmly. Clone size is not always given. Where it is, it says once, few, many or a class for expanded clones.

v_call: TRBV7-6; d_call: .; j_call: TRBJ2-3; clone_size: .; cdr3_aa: CASSLGASGEFTDTQYF; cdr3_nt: TGTGCCAGCAGCTTAGGGGCCTCGGGAGAGTTCACAGATACGCAGTATTTT
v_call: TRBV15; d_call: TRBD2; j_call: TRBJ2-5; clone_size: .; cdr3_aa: CATSRTFGASGRWQETQYF; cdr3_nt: TGTGCCACCAGCAGGACCTTCGGAGCTAGCGGGAGGTGGCAAGAGACCCAGTACTTC
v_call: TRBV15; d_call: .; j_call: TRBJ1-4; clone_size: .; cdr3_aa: CATSRMGEELKLFF; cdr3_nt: TGTGCCACCAGCAGAATGGGGGAGGAACTAAAACTGTTTTTT
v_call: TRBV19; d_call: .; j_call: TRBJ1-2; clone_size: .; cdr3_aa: CASSIRDHYGYTF; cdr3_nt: TGTGCCAGTAGTATCCGGGATCACTATGGCTACACCTTC
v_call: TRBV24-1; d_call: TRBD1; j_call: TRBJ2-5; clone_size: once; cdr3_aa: CATSEPDRGETQYF; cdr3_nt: TGTGCCACCAGTGAACCCGACAGGGGAGAGACCCAGTACTTC
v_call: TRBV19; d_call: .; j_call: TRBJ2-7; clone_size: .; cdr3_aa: CASSIPHYEQYF; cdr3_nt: TGTGCCAGTAGTATCCCCCACTACGAGCAGTACTTC
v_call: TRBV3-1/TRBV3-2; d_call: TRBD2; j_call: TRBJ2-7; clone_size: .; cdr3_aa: CASSQNGRNHEQYF; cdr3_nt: TGTGCCAGCAGCCAGAACGGGAGGAATCACGAGCAGTACTTC
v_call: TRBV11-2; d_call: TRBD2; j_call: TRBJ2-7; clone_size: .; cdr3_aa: CASSLGPGLELLYEQYF; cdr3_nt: TGTGCCAGCAGCTTAGGGCCGGGACTAGAGTTACTGTACGAGCAGTACTTC
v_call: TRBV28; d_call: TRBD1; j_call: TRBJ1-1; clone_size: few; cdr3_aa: CASRETGGGTEAFF; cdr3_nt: TGTGCCAGCAGGGAAACAGGGGGTGGAACTGAAGCTTTCTTT
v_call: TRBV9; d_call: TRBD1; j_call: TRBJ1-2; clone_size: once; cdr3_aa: CASSETGAYGYTF; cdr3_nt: TGTGCCAGCAGCGAGACAGGGGCCTATGGCTACACCTTC
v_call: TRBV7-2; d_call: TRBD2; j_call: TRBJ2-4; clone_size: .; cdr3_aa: CASSQTSGLAKNIQYF; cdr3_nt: TGTGCCAGCAGCCAGACTAGCGGACTAGCCAAAAACATTCAGTACTTC
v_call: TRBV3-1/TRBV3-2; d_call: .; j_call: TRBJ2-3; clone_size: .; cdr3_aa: CASSQETVTDTQYF; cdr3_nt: TGTGCCAGCAGCCAAGAAACAGTGACAGATACGCAGTATTTT
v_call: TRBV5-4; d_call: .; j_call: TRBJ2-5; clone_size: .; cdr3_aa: CASSLPLETQYF; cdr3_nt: TGTGCCAGCAGCTTGCCCTTAGAGACCCAGTACTTC
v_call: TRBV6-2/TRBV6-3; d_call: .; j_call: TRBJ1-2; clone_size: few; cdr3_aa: CASSYADLLRHRYTF; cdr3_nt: TGTGCCAGCAGTTACGCAGACCTCCTAAGACACCGCTACACCTTC
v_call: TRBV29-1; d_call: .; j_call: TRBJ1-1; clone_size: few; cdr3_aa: CSAAHQVPNTEAFF; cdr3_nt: TGCAGCGCCGCACACCAAGTACCGAACACTGAAGCTTTCTTT
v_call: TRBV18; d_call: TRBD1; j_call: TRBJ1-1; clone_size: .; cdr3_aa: CASSSSETGVGTEAFF; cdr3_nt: TGTGCCAGCTCATCATCAGAAACAGGGGTAGGCACTGAAGCTTTCTTT
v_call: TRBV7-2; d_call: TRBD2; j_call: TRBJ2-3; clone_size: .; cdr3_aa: CASSPEAGGRDTQYF; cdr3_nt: TGTGCCAGCAGCCCAGAAGCGGGAGGGCGGGATACGCAGTATTTT
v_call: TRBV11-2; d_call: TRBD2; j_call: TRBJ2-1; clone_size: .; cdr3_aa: CASSSTSWEYNEQFF; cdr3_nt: TGTGCCAGCAGCTCGACTAGCTGGGAGTACAATGAGCAGTTCTTC
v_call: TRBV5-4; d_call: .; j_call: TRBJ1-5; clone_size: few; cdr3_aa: CASSLDGLSPSNQPQHF; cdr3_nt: TGTGCCAGCAGCTTGGATGGACTTAGCCCTAGCAATCAGCCCCAGCATTTT
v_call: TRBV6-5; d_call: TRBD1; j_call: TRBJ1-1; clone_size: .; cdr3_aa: CASRRTGPNTEAFF; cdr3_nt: TGTGCCAGCAGGAGGACAGGACCGAACACTGAAGCTTTCTTT
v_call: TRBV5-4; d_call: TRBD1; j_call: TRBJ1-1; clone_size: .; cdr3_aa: CASSSGQGNTEAFF; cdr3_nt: TGTGCCAGCAGCTCGGGACAGGGAAACACTGAAGCTTTCTTT
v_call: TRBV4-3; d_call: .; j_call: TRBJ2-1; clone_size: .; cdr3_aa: CASSQEGGTPYNEQFF; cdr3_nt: TGCGCCAGCAGCCAAGAAGGCGGGACCCCCTACAATGAGCAGTTCTTC
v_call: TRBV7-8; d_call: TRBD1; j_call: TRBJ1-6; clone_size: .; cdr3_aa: CASSLVGQGYDTNNSPLHF; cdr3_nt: TGTGCCAGCAGCTTAGTCGGACAGGGGTACGACACAAATAATTCACCCCTCCACTTT
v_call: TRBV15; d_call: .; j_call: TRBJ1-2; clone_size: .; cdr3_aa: CATSRDRVDGYTF; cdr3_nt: TGTGCCACCAGCAGAGATCGAGTAGATGGCTACACCTTC
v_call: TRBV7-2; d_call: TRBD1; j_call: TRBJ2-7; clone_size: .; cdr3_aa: CASSERQGPYEQYF; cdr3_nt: TGTGCCAGCAGCGAGCGACAGGGTCCCTACGAGCAGTACTTC
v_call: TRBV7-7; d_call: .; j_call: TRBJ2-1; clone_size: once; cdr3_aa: CASSPTSASEQFF; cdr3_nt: TGTGCTAGCAGCCCAACAAGCGCATCTGAGCAGTTCTTC
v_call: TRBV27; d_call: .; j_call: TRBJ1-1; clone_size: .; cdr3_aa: CASSPWTVTGTEAFF; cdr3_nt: TGTGCCAGCAGTCCATGGACAGTAACCGGCACTGAAGCTTTCTTT
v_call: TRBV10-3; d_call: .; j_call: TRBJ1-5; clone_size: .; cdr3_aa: CAISGGAGPRQPQHF; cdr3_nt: TGTGCCATCAGTGGCGGGGCGGGGCCGCGGCAGCCCCAGCATTTT
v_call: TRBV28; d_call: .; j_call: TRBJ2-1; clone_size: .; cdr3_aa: CASSPPSRTQGSRFYNEQFF; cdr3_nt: TGTGCCAGCAGCCCACCATCTAGGACACAGGGATCCAGGTTTTACAATGAGCAGTTCTTC
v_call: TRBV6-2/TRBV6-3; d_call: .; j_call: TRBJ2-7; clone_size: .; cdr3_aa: CASSYEVYEQYF; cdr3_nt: TGTGCCAGCAGTTACGAGGTATACGAGCAGTACTTC
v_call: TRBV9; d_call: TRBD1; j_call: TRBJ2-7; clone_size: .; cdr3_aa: CASSAGQGALYEQYF; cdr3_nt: TGTGCCAGCAGCGCCGGACAGGGGGCCCTTTACGAGCAGTACTTC
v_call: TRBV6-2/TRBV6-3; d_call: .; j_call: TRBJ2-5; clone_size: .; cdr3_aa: CASSYSVGIETQYF; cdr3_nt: TGTGCCAGCAGTTACTCGGTCGGTATCGAGACCCAGTACTTC
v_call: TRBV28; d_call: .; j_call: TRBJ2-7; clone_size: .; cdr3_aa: CASSLIQGNHHEQYF; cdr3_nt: TGCGCCAGCAGTTTAATACAGGGTAATCACCACGAGCAGTACTTC
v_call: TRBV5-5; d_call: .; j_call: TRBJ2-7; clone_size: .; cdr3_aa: CASSWRGGEADEQYF; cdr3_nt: TGTGCCAGCAGCTGGAGGGGGGGCGAAGCGGACGAGCAGTACTTC
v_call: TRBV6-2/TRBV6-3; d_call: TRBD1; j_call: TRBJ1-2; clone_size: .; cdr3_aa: CASSYGTEGPYYGYTF; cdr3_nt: TGTGCCAGCAGTTACGGGACAGAGGGCCCCTACTATGGCTACACCTTC
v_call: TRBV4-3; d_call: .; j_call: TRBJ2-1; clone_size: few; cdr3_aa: CASSQGVAGPREQFF; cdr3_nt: TGCGCCAGCAGCCAAGGTGTGGCGGGGCCCAGGGAGCAGTTCTTC
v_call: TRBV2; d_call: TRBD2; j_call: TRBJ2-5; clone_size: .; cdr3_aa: CASRAGGLETQYF; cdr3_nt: TGTGCCAGCAGGGCGGGAGGGTTGGAGACCCAGTACTTC
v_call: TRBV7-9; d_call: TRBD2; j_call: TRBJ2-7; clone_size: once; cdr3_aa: CASSTGTSGSYEQYF; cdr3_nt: TGTGCCAGCAGCACAGGGACTAGCGGCTCCTACGAGCAGTACTTC
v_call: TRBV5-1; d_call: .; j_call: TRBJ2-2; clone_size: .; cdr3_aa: CASSRTGTLTGELFF; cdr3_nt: TGCGCCAGCAGCCGGACCGGGACATTGACCGGGGAGCTGTTTTTT
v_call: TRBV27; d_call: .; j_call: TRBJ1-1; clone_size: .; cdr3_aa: CASSLTVGWQGFNTEAFF; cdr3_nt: TGTGCCAGCAGTTTAACGGTGGGGTGGCAGGGGTTTAACACTGAAGCTTTCTTT
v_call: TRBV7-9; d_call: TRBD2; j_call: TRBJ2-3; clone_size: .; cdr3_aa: CASSPSGRSTDTQYF; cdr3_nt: TGTGCCAGCAGTCCTAGCGGGAGGAGCACAGATACGCAGTATTTT
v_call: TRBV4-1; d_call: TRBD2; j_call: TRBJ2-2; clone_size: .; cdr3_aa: CASSFVAGGGNGELFF; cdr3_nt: TGCGCCAGCAGCTTTGTAGCGGGAGGGGGGAACGGGGAGCTGTTTTTT
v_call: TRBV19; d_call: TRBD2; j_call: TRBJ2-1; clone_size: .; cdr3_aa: CASSSWTSGRSSGQFF; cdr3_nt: TGTGCCAGTAGTTCCTGGACTAGCGGGAGATCGAGCGGGCAGTTCTTC
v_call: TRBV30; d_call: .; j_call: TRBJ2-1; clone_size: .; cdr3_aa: CAWSVYREGEQFF; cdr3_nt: TGTGCCTGGAGTGTATACAGGGAGGGTGAGCAGTTCTTC
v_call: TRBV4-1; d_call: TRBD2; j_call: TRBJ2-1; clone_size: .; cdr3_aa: CASSQDGPSGRAAAYNEQFF; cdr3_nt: TGCGCCAGCAGCCAAGATGGGCCTAGCGGGAGGGCCGCGGCCTACAATGAGCAGTTCTTC
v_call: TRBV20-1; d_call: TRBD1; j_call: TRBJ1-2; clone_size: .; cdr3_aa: CSLDRAYGYTF; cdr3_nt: TGCAGTCTCGACAGGGCGTATGGCTACACCTTC
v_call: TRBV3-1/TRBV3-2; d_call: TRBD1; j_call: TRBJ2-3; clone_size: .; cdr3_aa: CASSQVMTGETDTQYF; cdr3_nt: TGTGCCAGCAGCCAAGTTATGACAGGGGAAACAGATACGCAGTATTTT
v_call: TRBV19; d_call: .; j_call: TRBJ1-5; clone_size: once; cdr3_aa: CASSNSNQPQHF; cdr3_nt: TGTGCCAGTAGTAACTCTAATCAGCCCCAGCATTTT
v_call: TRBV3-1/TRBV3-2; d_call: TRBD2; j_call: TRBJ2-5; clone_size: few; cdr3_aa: CASTQREVQETQYF; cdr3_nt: TGTGCCAGCACCCAGCGGGAAGTCCAAGAGACCCAGTACTTC
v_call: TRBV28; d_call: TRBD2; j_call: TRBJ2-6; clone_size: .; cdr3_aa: CASRYRLARSSGANVLTF; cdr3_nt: TGTGCCAGCAGATATAGACTAGCGCGTTCCTCTGGGGCCAACGTCCTGACTTTC
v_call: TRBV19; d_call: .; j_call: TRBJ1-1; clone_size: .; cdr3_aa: CASSIVDSRDTEAFF; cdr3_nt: TGTGCCAGTAGTATAGTAGACTCACGGGACACTGAAGCTTTCTTT
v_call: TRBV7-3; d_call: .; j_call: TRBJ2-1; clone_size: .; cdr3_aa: CASSTLGHNEQFF; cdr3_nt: TGTGCCAGCAGCACCCTGGGGCACAATGAGCAGTTCTTC
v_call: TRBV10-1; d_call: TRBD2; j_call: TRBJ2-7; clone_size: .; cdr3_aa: CASIWTSGLRSSYEQYF; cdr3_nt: TGCGCCAGCATTTGGACTAGCGGGTTAAGGAGCTCCTACGAGCAGTACTTC
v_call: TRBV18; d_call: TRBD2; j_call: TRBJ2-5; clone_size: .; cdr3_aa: CASSPRPSGQETQYF; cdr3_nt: TGTGCCAGCTCACCTCGGCCTAGCGGTCAGGAGACCCAGTACTTC
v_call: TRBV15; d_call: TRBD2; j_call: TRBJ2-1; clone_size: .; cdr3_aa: CATSRGGLAGGYNEQFF; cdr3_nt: TGTGCCACCAGCAGAGGGGGACTAGCGGGAGGTTACAATGAGCAGTTCTTC
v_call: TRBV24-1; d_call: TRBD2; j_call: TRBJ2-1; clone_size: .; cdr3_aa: CATSGLAGGENEQFF; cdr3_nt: TGTGCCACCAGTGGCCTGGCGGGAGGGGAAAATGAGCAGTTCTTC
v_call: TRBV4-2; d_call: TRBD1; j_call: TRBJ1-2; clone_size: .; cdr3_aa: CASSQEPTGNYGYTF; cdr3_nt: TGTGCCAGCAGCCAAGAACCGACAGGGAACTATGGCTACACCTTC
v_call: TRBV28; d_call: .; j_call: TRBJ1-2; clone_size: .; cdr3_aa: CASSSAGQTGVYGYTF; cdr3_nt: TGTGCCAGCAGTTCCGCTGGCCAAACCGGGGTCTATGGCTACACCTTC
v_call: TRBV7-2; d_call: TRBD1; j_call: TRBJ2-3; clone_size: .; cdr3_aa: CASSAGTGYDTDTQYF; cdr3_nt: TGTGCCAGCAGCGCAGGGACAGGCTACGACACAGATACGCAGTATTTT